This T cell receptor (beta chain) was captured in a study of blood T cell repertoires in COVID-19. This clone was counted once. The CDR3 totals 17 residues. Per germline, CDR1 SEHNR and CDR2 FQNEAQ (reference sequence). With 1 base removed from V and 4 bases from J, the gap between germline ends came to 20 bases. Repertoires were generated with immunoSEQ multiplex PCR, while TCRdb's copy carries only in-frame clones and drops some. Of 150,000 to 200,000 clones in the sample, 65% to 80% were seen once. The sample comprised PBMCs or T cells enriched from blood (not recorded which). This receptor was identified in a woman aged 45 to 65 with acute COVID-19. The chain employs TRBV7-9 and TRBJ2-7; D perhaps matches TRBD2 (5 bases). CDR3 amino acids: CASSLGGPRGESYEQYV. The DNA for the CDR3 is TGTGCCAGCAGCTTAGGTGGCCCACGGGGAGAGAGTTACGAGCAGTACGTC.